This T cell receptor beta chain originates from a study of Graves' ophthalmopathy and Graves' hyperthyroidism (dated by TCRdb to 2016 to 2018). Regarding the study in general: Peripheral blood was collected before any treatment was given, at the time of initial diagnosis. The study used signatures of the TCR beta repertoire to tell Graves' ophthalmopathy apart from Graves' hyperthyroidism and to predict which patients would progress to ophthalmopathy. In total, 135 blood samples were TCR-sequenced: roughly 45 ophthalmopathy, some 75 hyperthyroidism and about 17 hyperthyroidism-to-ophthalmopathy patients. To explore V-J signatures that separate ophthalmopathy from hyperthyroidism, a discovery set of approximately 100 patients was enrolled, consisting of approximately 45 with ophthalmopathy and roughly 57 with stable hyperthyroidism. For independent validation, a separate cohort was made up of 18 to 20 hyperthyroidism patients plus 17 patients who later progressed from hyperthyroidism to ophthalmopathy. In roughly 6 hyperthyroidism patients, T-cell repertoires of thyroid tissue and blood were compared. Following sampling, methimazole starting at 30 mg daily was administered to hyperthyroidism patients, and high-dose intravenous methylprednisolone was administered to ophthalmopathy patients. The 95 to 100 discovery patients were randomly split 7:3 into training and test sets.

For repertoire sequencing, the TCR beta CDR3 regions were amplified from RNA transcripts. HTBI primers and the Qiagen OneStep RT-PCR kit were used in a first-round RT-PCR, which was followed by a second-round multiplex PCR, size selection and purification. The libraries underwent paired-end sequencing with 100 bp reads on an Illumina HiSeq2000. In the authors' own workflow: SOAPnuke was used for read processing, and reads with adapters, uncalled bases, a mean Phred below 15, or no exact constant-primer or identifier match were discarded. COPE v1.2.5 was used to merge high-quality paired reads. Each unique nucleotide sequence was treated as a clonotype, and MiTCR v1.1 was used to align the clonotypes to the IMGT TRB V, D and J references. The analysis was limited to V-J combinations with a frequency above 0.0001, which together covered 99% to 99.2% of repertoires. A TCR clonal expansion and chaos score per V-J combination was defined as the ratio of F50 clonal expansion to chaos observed in the TCRdist matrix. Features were reduced by Welch's t-statistics and random forest to some 13 V-J combinations, which fed a naive Bayes classifier. The similarity between thyroid and blood repertoires was quantified using the Morisita-Horn index. TCRdb took the public reads, trimmed them with fastp at Q25, ran MiXCR for clone calling and kept in-frame beta chains. For every CDR3 protein sequence, its rows merge into one entry that carries the most common genes and DNA. TCRdb assigned the V and J calls; the authors' analysis was not used. This sample lists approximately 210,000 distinct CDR3 sequences; 20% to 25% were detected once. The biggest ten clones account for approximately 40% of the sample.

Ophthalmopathy patients had moderately to severely active disease, Clinical Activity Score of at least 3, NOSPECS grade of at least 4, and disease duration under 3 months. Patients with other autoimmune diseases, uncontrolled infections, pregnancy or lactation were excluded from the study. Diagnosis relied on clinical symptoms, serum thyroxine, TRAb, thyroid ultrasound and orbital computed tomography. Ficoll-Paque density gradient centrifugation was used to isolate PBMCs from around 10 ml of fresh peripheral blood. Total RNA was extracted with Trizol reagent and quality-checked on an Agilent 2100 Bioanalyzer. This clonotype was recorded many times. The antigen it recognizes is unknown. No base-level quality is on record; no much larger clone is a single base apart. What the research found in general, with its limitations: Most expanded thyroid clonotypes with a frequency above 0.001 also appeared in blood, which suggests that blood repertoires may reflect the immune response in the thyroid. In validation, the model predicted ophthalmopathy progression with about 70% sensitivity and approximately 75% specificity; some twelve predicted patients were CT-confirmed with GO in a median of roughly 6.8 months. Ophthalmopathy was separated from stable hyperthyroidism by the 13-signature model with more than 85% sensitivity and about 81% specificity in cross-validation and with 80%/75% in the test set. Sample size was not predetermined statistically, and investigators were not blinded to group allocation.

The sample consisted of peripheral blood. The sequence was collected from a woman between 50 and 59 years old with Graves' ophthalmopathy. Donor details come from another sample of the same person, matched by shared clones.

CDR3 reads: CSARPSGQGQPQHF. The DNA reads TGCAGTGCTAGACCCTCTGGTCAGGGACAGCCCCAGCATTTT. The rearranged chain carries TRBV20-1 and TRBJ1-5, and perhaps TRBD1 as D gene, on 5 matching bases. V is cut by 2 bases and J by 7 bases, and the space between the germline ends is 15 bases. Reading the germline V gene (reference sequence) gives CDR1 DFQATT and CDR2 SNEGSKA. The CDR3 measures 14 amino acids from cysteine to phenylalanine. The entry retains the CDR3 DNA only, 42 bases that are in frame from base 1.